The clone carrying this T cell receptor (beta chain) came up a few times. The data are from a study of blood T cell repertoires in COVID-19. Study background: Samples taken during acute and convalescent COVID-19 were collected in the United States, Italy and Spain.

In the original analysis: Reference gene primer amplification in the assay estimated nucleated cell counts. Assay: immunoSEQ multiplex PCR; the TCRdb copy retains only in-frame clones and omits some. The D gene and trimming were derived from the DNA, and the V and J assignments and clone size from that table. Among around 89,000 clones listed, about 78% were seen once. CDR1 is SGHTA and CDR2 is FQGNSA in the germline V gene. The ends lost 4 bases at V and 3 bases at J; junction bases unmatched: 10. The CDR3 totals 17 residues. This receptor was taken from a woman at least 80 years old with acute or convalescent COVID-19. The rearrangement links TRBV7-2 to TRBJ2-3; 10 nucleotides align to TRBD2. The sequencing sample was made of peripheral blood. The DNA of the CDR3 is TGTGCCAGCAGCTCCTCCCGGGGACTAGCGAGTACAGATACGCAGTATTTT. Translated, it gives CASSSSRGLASTDTQYF.